This TCR beta chain was found in a study of blood T cells in healthy people across ages (dated by TCRdb to between 2015 and 2017). For the wider study: In model experiments, template switching captured roughly one uniquely barcoded TCR beta cDNA molecule for every two T cells. The study measured age-related changes in TCR beta repertoire diversity using deep sequencing normalized with unique cDNA molecular identifiers. Donors of different ages were randomly distributed across sequencing lanes to avoid experimental bias. The donors were split into four age groups: young (average around 16 years), middle-aged (about 40), aged (62) and long-lived (about 74). Two additional independent replicas of 1 million unique cDNA reads from the same blood draw were analyzed for two donors (one aged 18 to 30 and one aged 80 or older). Summary of the overall study and its limitations: Conclusive comparison of naive and antigen-experienced compartments was prevented by the profiling of bulk unsorted PBMCs. As age increased, observed TCR beta diversity per million T cells dropped in a roughly linear way, and a significant reduction was already evident by age about 36. Compared with the aged group, the long-lived group had more naive CD4+ T cells, fewer expanded clones and increased TCR diversity, suggesting age selection. Observed TCR beta diversity correlated strongly with the percentage of naive T cells measured by flow cytometry. Estimates of total diversity from one million sequenced T cells were regarded as lower bounds and underestimates. The CMV infection status of donors was not known, potentially confounding age-related changes in expanded clonotypes.

The table lists this clonotype with a count of one. Its antigen remains unidentified. Mismatch with germline at one junction end may stem from a read error. The roughly 39 donors, aged about 6 to 95 years, were systemically healthy Caucasian individuals from Russia. Each donor gave 8 to 10 milliliters of peripheral blood, drawn into EDTA-treated Vacutainer tubes. Ficoll-Paque density-gradient centrifugation was used to isolate PBMCs, with at least 6.5 million per sample. Total RNA was extracted from PBMCs with Trizol reagent, with at least 5.5 micrograms obtained per sample. For every donor, flow cytometry on a PBMC aliquot measured the percentage of naive CD45RAhigh/CD27high T cells. Receptor libraries were prepared by 5' RACE. Sequencing was performed on an Illumina HiSeq 2500. The second PCR ran for roughly 7 to 12 cycles and used a J-beta primer mix along with a sample-barcoded 5' primer. Each TCR beta cDNA molecule received a unique molecular identifier from a template-switch 5' adaptor carrying 12 random nucleotides. Each sample yielded at least 2.5 million CDR3-containing paired-end reads. The Mint cDNA synthesis kit, primed by a TRBC-specific oligonucleotide, was used to synthesize first-strand cDNA from all RNA. Following uracil-DNA glycosylase treatment, all cDNA underwent a first 18-cycle PCR with the universal primers M1SS and BC2_uni_R. The published analysis was carried out like this. Each sample was normalized by randomly selecting 1 million high-quality reads, each carrying a distinct molecular identifier. Instead of being binned into consensus sequences, reads with shared molecular identifiers were discarded. MiTCR, set to a Q25 quality threshold and the strictest error-elimination algorithm, was used for CDR3 identification, clonotype clustering and error correction. A nonparametric unseen species model with Euler transformation was used to estimate a lower bound on total TCR beta diversity. TCRdb reran the public reads through fastp at Q25 and MiXCR, keeping productive beta chains. A single entry per CDR3 protein holds the most common genes and DNA from its merged rows. The V and J calls come from TCRdb's annotation, not from the publication. The sample table holds 380,000 or so distinct CDR3 sequences, of which about 55% were seen once. The top ten clonotypes cover 51% of the sample.

In the germline V gene (reference sequence), CDR1 corresponds to LNHNV and CDR2 to YYDKDF. Taken from cysteine to phenylalanine, the CDR3 has 13 residues. Only the CDR3 region is kept as DNA, spanning 39 bases read in frame from base 1. Sequencing was done on a sample of blood. The TCR sequence derives from a man aged 55 to 70 in good health. The rearranged segments are TRBV15 and TRBJ1-2; 7 middle bases align to TRBD1. The CDR3 loop reads CATSGDRAYGYTF. The sequenced DNA is TGTGCCACCAGCGGAGACAGGGCCTATGGCTACACCTTC.